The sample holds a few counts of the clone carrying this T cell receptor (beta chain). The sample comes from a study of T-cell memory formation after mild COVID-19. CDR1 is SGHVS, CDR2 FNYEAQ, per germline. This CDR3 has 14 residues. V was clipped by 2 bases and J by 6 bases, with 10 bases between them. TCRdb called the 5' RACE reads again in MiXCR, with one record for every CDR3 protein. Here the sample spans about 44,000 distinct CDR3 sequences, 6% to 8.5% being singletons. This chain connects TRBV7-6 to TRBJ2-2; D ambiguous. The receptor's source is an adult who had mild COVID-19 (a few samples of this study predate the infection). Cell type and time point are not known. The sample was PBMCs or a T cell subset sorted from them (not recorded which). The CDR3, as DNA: TGTGCCAGCAGCTTAAACACCTTATCCGGGGAGCTGTTTTTT. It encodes CASSLNTLSGELFF.